Below are 28 T cell receptor beta chains sequenced from a single sample in a study of blood T cells in healthy people across ages. Using a J-beta primer mix together with a sample-barcoded 5' primer, a second PCR was run for roughly 6 to 12 cycles. TCRdb re-derived calls from the 5' RACE reads in MiXCR, one entry per CDR3 protein. The repertoire holds under 1 million distinct CDR3 sequences, more than 40% seen once, with around 21% in the top ten. Material: blood. The receptors here all came from a man aged 55 to 70 in good health.

This clonotype was counted only a few times. This chain joins TRBV12-3 or TRBV12-4 and TRBJ2-7, with TRBD1 as a possible D gene (6 bases). The CDR3 consists of 15 residues. V lost 7 bases, J lost 4 bases, and 20 bases lay in between. CDR3 DNA: TGTGCCAGCACCAAAAACAGGGATTTTTGGTACGAGCAGTACTTC. As protein: CASTKNRDFWYEQYF.

As for this clonotype: The junction and the germline gene differ at one end; a read error may be behind it. The genes are TRBV6-2 or TRBV6-3 and TRBJ2-3, with TRBD2 identical over 12 bases. Germline lookup yields CDR1 MNHEY and CDR2 SVGEGT. CDR3 length equals 17 residues. CDR3 region: CASSRYRTSGNTGTQYF. CDR3 nucleotide sequence: TGTGCCAGCAGTCGCTACCGGACTAGCGGGAACACAGGTACGCAGTATTTT.

The sample holds a few counts of this clonotype. The chain has TRBV6-5 and TRBJ2-7; D might be TRBD1 (6 bases). Looked up from germline, CDR1 is MNHEY and CDR2 is SVGAGI. The CDR3 has 15 residues. Between the trimmed V and J ends, which lost 5 bases and 3 bases, there was a span of 17 bases. The CDR3 protein is CASSKQGRARYEQYF. The CDR3 bases are TGTGCCAGCAGTAAACAGGGTAGAGCCCGCTACGAGCAGTACTTC.

The CDR3 DNA reads TGTGCCAGCAGTGACTCGGGACTAGCGGGGGGATTCTACGAGCAGTACTTC. The encoded protein is CASSDSGLAGGFYEQYF. The J gene is TRBJ2-7, the V gene TRBV6-4; 15 nucleotides match TRBD2. V gave up 0 bases and J gave up 3 bases; unmatched junction bases: 3. Germline V gives CDR1 MRHNA, CDR2 SNTAGT. The CDR3 length is 17 residues.

The rearrangement uses TRBV6-2 or TRBV6-3 and TRBJ2-1, with 7 bases that match TRBD1. Trimming cost V 11 bases and J 1 base; bases outside gene matches: 8. This CDR3 has 14 amino acids. CDR1 and CDR2 from the germline V gene are MNHEY and SVGEGT. The CDR3 DNA reads TGTGCCGGCACGAAGACAGGGTCCTACAATGAGCAGTTCTTC. Translated, it gives CAGTKTGSYNEQFF.

This clonotype has just a few counts. The CDR3 coding sequence is TGTGCCAGCAGTGAAGTCCCGGGGATGGGAGAGCAGTACTTC. It translates to CASSEVPGMGEQYF. The chain has TRBV2 and TRBJ2-7; a possible D gene is TRBD2 (5 bases). Germline V gene lookup returns CDR1 SNHLY and CDR2 FYNNEI. The germline V and J ends were trimmed by 1 base and 7 bases, with 14 bases remaining between them. There are 14 residues in the CDR3.

The chain links TRBV12-3 or TRBV12-4 to TRBJ1-1; 7 nucleotides match TRBD1. The junction had 9 bases not matched to a gene; V was cut back by 6 bases and J by 5 bases. The CDR3 is 14 residues long. CDR3 amino acids: CASRGGGGVTEAFF. CDR3 coding DNA: TGTGCCAGCAGGGGGGGAGGGGGCGTTACTGAAGCTTTCTTT.

As for this clonotype: It may be a read error: a sequence one base away is much more abundant. The chain combines TRBV20-1 with TRBJ2-5; no clear D gene. Near its end, the DNA agrees better with TRBJ2-7, so the J call may be wrong. Germline values: CDR1 DFQATT, CDR2 SNEGSKA (reference sequence). The CDR3 is 13 amino acids. CDR3 in amino acids: CSARAVAQYEQYF. The DNA for the CDR3 is TGCAGTGCTAGAGCCGTAGCTCAATACGAGCAGTACTTC.

V gene TRBV11-3 combines with J gene TRBJ2-1; 7 bases line up with TRBD1. Germline CDR1 reads SGHNT; CDR2 reads YENEEA. The CDR3 totals 16 residues. V trimming: 1 base; J trimming: 9 bases; junction bases outside the gene matches: 12. The CDR3 here is CASSLGQGYIPSEQFF. The CDR3 DNA sequence: TGTGCCAGCAGCTTAGGACAGGGTTACATCCCGAGTGAGCAGTTCTTC.

Concerning this clonotype itself: One end of the junction is discordant with germline, which a read error may explain. CDR3 sequence reads: CASTSGSSSYNERFF. The CDR3 nucleotides are TGTGCCAGCACTTCCGGATCAAGCTCCTACAATGAGCGGTTCTTC. This sequence joins TRBV25-1 and TRBJ2-1; D not certain. The CDR3 consists of 15 residues. CDR1 is MGHDK, CDR2 SYGVNS, per germline.

V usage is TRBV28 and J usage is TRBJ2-1; 12 nucleotides match TRBD2. CDR3 length: 16 amino acids. With V trimmed by 7 bases and J by 9 bases, 13 bases remained unmatched. Germline CDR1 is MDHEN and CDR2 is SYDVKM. CDR3 sequence: CASTVASGGAVAEQFF. The CDR3 DNA sequence: TGTGCCAGCACCGTTGCTAGCGGGGGGGCCGTTGCTGAGCAGTTCTTC.

This clonotype was found a few times. V and J are TRBV3-1 and TRBJ1-2; D gene unclear. Per germline, CDR1 LGHDT and CDR2 YNNKEL (reference sequence). Between the trimmed V and J ends, which lost 2 bases and 10 bases, there was a span of 17 bases. The CDR3 totals 14 residues. CDR3 sequence reads: CASSQSRLAEYYTF. The CDR3 DNA sequence: TGTGCCAGCAGCCAATCCAGGTTGGCGGAATACTACACCTTC.

This clonotype was detected only a few times. The V and J genes are TRBV6-5 and TRBJ2-5; tentatively, D is TRBD1 (7 bases). The J call may be faulty, since TRBJ2-7 better matches the DNA end. Germline CDR1 is MNHEY and CDR2 is SVGAGI. This CDR3 has 15 amino acids. Written as DNA, the CDR3 is TGTGCCAGCGAGGAGGGGATAGGGGGCAGGAACGAGCAGTACTTC. Translating it yields CASEEGIGGRNEQYF.

The chain carries TRBV5-6 and TRBJ2-1; D perhaps matches TRBD2 (5 bases). This CDR3 contains 13 residues. V was shortened by 4 bases and J by 12 bases, with 17 bases between the two germline ends. Germline V lookup: CDR1 SGHDT, CDR2 YYEEEE. The CDR3 region is CASSNSEESVQFF. CDR3 nucleotides: TGTGCCAGCAGCAACTCGGAGGAGTCTGTGCAGTTCTTC. The full variable domain, rest sourced from reference TRBV5-6 and TRBJ2-1, is DAGVTQSPTHLIKTRGQQVTLRCSPKSGHDTVSWYQQALGQGPQFIFQYYEEEERQRGNFPDRFSGHQFPNYSSELNVNALLLGDSALYLCASSNSEESVQFFGPGTRLTVL.

The genes are TRBV7-9 and TRBJ2-1, with a possible D match to TRBD1 (7 bases). V was pared by 5 bases and J by 0 bases, with 20 bases between. From germline, CDR1 is SEHNR and CDR2 FQNEAQ (reference sequence). CDR3 size: 18 residues. DNA of the CDR3: TGTGCCAGCAGCGCACGAGGGGGGACAGCCAGCTCCTACAATGAGCAGTTCTTC. Protein product: CASSARGGTASSYNEQFF.

This clonotype was observed a few times. The chain couples TRBV20-1 to TRBJ1-4; 9 nucleotides match TRBD1. The CDR3 contains 15 residues. Germline loops: CDR1 DFQATT, CDR2 SNEGSKA (reference sequence). The V segment lost 7 bases and the J segment 0 bases; nucleotides outside the gene matches: 6. In DNA, the CDR3 is TGCAGTGGACGGGGACAGGGTGCAACTAATGAAAAACTGTTTTTT. Protein product: CSGRGQGATNEKLFF.

V gene TRBV28 combines with J gene TRBJ2-3; possible D gene TRBD1, 5 bases. CDR3 length equals 15 residues. In germline, CDR1 is MDHEN, CDR2 SYDVKM. V lost 6 bases, J lost 7 bases, and 20 bases lay in between. In nucleotides, the CDR3 is TGTGCCAGCAGCCAGCCCGACAGAGAACGGAATACGCAGTATTTT. Its protein product is CASSQPDRERNTQYF.

The rearrangement uses TRBV13 and TRBJ1-2; 7 nucleotides match TRBD1. With 1 base clipped from V and 4 bases from J, the junction kept 6 bases outside the gene matches. The V gene's germline CDR1 is PRHDT and CDR2 FYEKMQ (reference sequence). The CDR3 spans 15 residues. Here the CDR3 reads CASSLEGTESYGYTF. CDR3 DNA: TGTGCCAGCAGCTTAGAAGGGACAGAAAGCTATGGCTACACCTTC.

The CDR3 coding sequence is TGTGCCAGCAGTGACGACAGTAGGAACACTGAAGCTTTCTTT. Translating gives CASSDDSRNTEAFF. The chain uses TRBV6-5 and TRBJ1-1, with D tentatively TRBD1 (5 bases). Germline values: CDR1 MNHEY, CDR2 SVGAGI. V lost 5 bases to trimming and J lost 1 base, with 11 bases between them. The CDR3 consists of 14 residues.

The gene calls are TRBV5-1 and TRBJ2-7, with D possibly matching TRBD2 (5 bases). The germline CDR1 and CDR2 sequences are SGHRS and YFSETQ. The CDR3 consists of 15 residues. V lost 2 bases to trimming and J lost 0 bases, with 12 bases between them. CDR3 region: CASSLRERSSYEQYF. The CDR3, as DNA: TGCGCCAGCAGCTTAAGGGAGCGAAGCTCCTACGAGCAGTACTTC.

As DNA, the CDR3 is TGTGCCAGCACCCGACTCGGGCCAGTCTCCTACGAGCAGTACTTC. Translated: CASTRLGPVSYEQYF. The J gene is TRBJ2-7, the V gene TRBV6-2 or TRBV6-3; the D is unclear. The CDR3 runs 15 residues. Germline V gene data show CDR1 as MNHEY and CDR2 as SVGEGT. V was clipped by 7 bases and J by 0 bases, with 16 bases between them.

This chain connects TRBV29-1 to TRBJ2-7, with D perhaps TRBD2 (6 bases). The V and J ends lost 6 bases and 1 base respectively, with 13 bases between them. The CDR3 covers 13 residues. Germline loops: CDR1 SQVTM, CDR2 ANQGSEA. CDR3 DNA sequence: TGCAGCGTCCTCGGGAGCCCATCCTACGAGCAGTACTTC. It specifies CSVLGSPSYEQYF.

In its sample, this clonotype was seen once. This rearrangement joins TRBV13 to TRBJ2-1; 12 bases align to TRBD2. Germline V gene data show CDR1 as PRHDT and CDR2 as FYEKMQ (reference sequence). The trim removed 0 bases at V and 4 bases at J, leaving 4 bases unmatched. This CDR3 spans 17 amino acids. For the CDR3, the DNA is TGTGCCAGCAGCTTAGGCATGCTAGCGGGGGGGTACAATGAGCAGTTCTTC. Translation: CASSLGMLAGGYNEQFF. The whole variable domain, remainder taken from reference TRBV13 and TRBJ2-1, is AAGVIQSPRHLIKEKRETATLKCYPIPRHDTVYWYQQGPGQDPQFLISFYEKMQSDKGSIPDRFSAQQFSDYHSELNMSSLELGDSALYFCASSLGMLAGGYNEQFFGPGTRLTVL.

The genes are TRBV20-1 and TRBJ1-4; 7 bases agree with TRBD1. V shed 5 bases and J 4 bases; nucleotides not matched to a gene: 7. This CDR3 has 14 residues. CDR1 and CDR2 (germline): DFQATT, SNEGSKA (reference sequence). In DNA form, the CDR3 reads TGCAGTGCTGGCCAGGGACAGTTTAATGAAAAACTGTTTTTT. This encodes CSAGQGQFNEKLFF.

This clonotype was counted only a few times. The chain has TRBV5-1 and TRBJ1-2; 7 bases map to TRBD1. The V segment lost 0 bases and the J segment 2 bases; nucleotides outside the gene matches: 4. The CDR3 has 15 amino acids. CDR1 and CDR2 from the germline V gene are SGHRS and YFSETQ. The CDR3 bases are TGCGCCAGCAGCTTGGACAGGGGTCGGAACTATGGCTACACCTTC. Its translation is CASSLDRGRNYGYTF.

This clonotype was counted between two and nine times. The rearrangement links TRBV15 to TRBJ2-1, with 10 bases that match TRBD2. J lost 4 bases, V lost 3 bases, and 9 bases had no gene match. Germline V gene data show CDR1 as LNHNV and CDR2 as YYDKDF (reference sequence). The CDR3 totals 17 residues. CDR3 loop: CATSSPRTSGPYNEQFF. The CDR3, as DNA: TGTGCCACCAGCAGCCCCCGGACTAGCGGACCATACAATGAGCAGTTCTTC.

Note on this clonotype: Germline and junction disagree at one end, which may indicate a read error. J is TRBJ1-2 and V is TRBV7-6; D unresolved. There are 13 residues in the CDR3. Germline V gives CDR1 SGHVS, CDR2 FNYEAQ. This CDR3 reads CASSPAGNYGHTF. The CDR3, as DNA: TGTGCCAGCAGCCCCGCCGGGAACTATGGCCACACCTTC.

The CDR3 sequence is CASSKPQCGGDIQYF. DNA of the CDR3: TGTGCCAGCAGCAAGCCTCAATGCGGGGGCGACATTCAGTACTTC. The chain recombines TRBV21-1 with TRBJ2-4; TRBD1 is the table's D call, not checked against the DNA. TRBV21-1 is annotated as a pseudogene. CDR3 length equals 15 residues.